This T cell receptor (beta chain) was found in a study of cytomegalovirus exposure and HLA in healthy donors. Whole-study findings and limits: It emerged from a later analysis that several of the most significant clusters appeared to be linked to common viral pathogens. Presence/absence analyses treated sequencing depth as roughly uniform across donors.

PCR involved 60 Vbeta and 13 Jbeta primers. This table comes from immunoSEQ multiplex PCR, and its TCRdb copy is limited to in-frame clones, with some not included. This table has fewer than 150,000 clones, around 78% appearing once. Germline-derived CDR1 and CDR2 are SQVTM and ANQGSEA. With 7 bases clipped from V and 4 bases from J, the junction kept 9 bases outside the gene matches. This CDR3 has 14 residues. Worth noting for this clone: Its cognate antigen is unknown.

The specimen sequenced was PBMCs. V usage is TRBV29-1 and J usage is TRBJ1-2, with 10 bases aligning to TRBD1. The sequence was obtained from a male donor in good health and CMV-seronegative. The CDR3 reads CSARGTGAVYGYTF. CDR3 DNA: TGCAGCGCTAGGGGGACAGGGGCGGTCTATGGCTACACCTTC.